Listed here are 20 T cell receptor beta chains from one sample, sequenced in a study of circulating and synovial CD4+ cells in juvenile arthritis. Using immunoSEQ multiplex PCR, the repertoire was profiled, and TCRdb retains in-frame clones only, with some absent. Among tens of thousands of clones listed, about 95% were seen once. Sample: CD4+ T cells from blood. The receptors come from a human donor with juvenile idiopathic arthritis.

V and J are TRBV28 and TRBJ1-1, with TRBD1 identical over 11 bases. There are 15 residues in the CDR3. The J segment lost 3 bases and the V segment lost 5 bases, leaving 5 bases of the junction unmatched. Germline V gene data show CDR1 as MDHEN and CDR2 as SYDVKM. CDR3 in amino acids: CASSPLGQGDTEAFF. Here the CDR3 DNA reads TGTGCCAGCAGTCCCTTGGGACAGGGGGACACTGAAGCTTTCTTT.

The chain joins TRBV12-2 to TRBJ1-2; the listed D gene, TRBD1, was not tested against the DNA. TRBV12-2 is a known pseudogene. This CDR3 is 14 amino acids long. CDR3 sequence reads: CASRLAVRNYGYTF. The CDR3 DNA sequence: TGTGCAAGTCGCTTAGCGGTCAGGAACTATGGCTACACCTTC.

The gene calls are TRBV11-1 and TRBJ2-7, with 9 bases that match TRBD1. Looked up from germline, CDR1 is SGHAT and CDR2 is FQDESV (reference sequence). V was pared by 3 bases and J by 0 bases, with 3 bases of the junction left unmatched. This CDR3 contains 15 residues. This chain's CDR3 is CASSFGTGSSYEQYF. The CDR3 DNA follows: TGTGCCAGCAGCTTTGGGACAGGGAGCTCCTACGAGCAGTACTTC.

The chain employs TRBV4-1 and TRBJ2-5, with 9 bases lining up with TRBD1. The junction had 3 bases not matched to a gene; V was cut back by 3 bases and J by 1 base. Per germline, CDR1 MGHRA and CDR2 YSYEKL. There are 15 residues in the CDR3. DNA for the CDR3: TGCGCCAGCAGCCATGGACAGGGGCTCCAAGAGACCCAGTACTTC. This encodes CASSHGQGLQETQYF.

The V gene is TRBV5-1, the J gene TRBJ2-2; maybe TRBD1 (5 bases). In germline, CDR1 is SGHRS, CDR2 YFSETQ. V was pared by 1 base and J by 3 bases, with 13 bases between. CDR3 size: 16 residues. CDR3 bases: TGCGCCAGCAGCTTGACGACAGCACTCCACACCGGGGAGCTGTTTTTT. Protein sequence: CASSLTTALHTGELFF.

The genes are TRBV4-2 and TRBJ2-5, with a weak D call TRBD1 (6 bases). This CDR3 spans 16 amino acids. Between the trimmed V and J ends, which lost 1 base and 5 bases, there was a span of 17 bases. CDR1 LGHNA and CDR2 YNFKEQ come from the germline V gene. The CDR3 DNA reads TGTGCCAGCAGCCAAGGGGGACACTCAAAGGGGGAGACCCAGTACTTC. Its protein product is CASSQGGHSKGETQYF.

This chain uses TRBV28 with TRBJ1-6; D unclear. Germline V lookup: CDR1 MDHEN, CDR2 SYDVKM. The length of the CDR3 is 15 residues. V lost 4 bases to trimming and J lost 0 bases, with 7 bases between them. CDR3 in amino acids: CASSYFGSYNSPLHF. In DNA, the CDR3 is TGTGCCAGCAGTTACTTTGGCTCCTATAATTCACCCCTCCACTTT.

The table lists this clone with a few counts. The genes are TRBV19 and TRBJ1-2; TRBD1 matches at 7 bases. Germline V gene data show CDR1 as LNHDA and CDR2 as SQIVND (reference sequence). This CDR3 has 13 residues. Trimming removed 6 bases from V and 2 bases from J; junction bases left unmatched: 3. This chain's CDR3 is CASSDRENYGYTF. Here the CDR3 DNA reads TGTGCCAGTAGCGACAGGGAGAACTATGGCTACACCTTC.

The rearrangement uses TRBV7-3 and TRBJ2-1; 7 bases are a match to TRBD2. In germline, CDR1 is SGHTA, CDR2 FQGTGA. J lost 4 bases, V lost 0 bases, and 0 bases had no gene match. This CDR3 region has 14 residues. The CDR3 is CASSLTSGYNEQFF. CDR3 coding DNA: TGTGCCAGCAGCTTAACTAGCGGGTACAATGAGCAGTTCTTC.

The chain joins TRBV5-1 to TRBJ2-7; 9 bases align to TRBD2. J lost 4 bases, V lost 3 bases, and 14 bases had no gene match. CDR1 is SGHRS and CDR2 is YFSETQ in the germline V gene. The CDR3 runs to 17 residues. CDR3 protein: CASSSVALSGSLYEQYF. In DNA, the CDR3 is TGCGCCAGCAGCTCAGTCGCCCTTAGCGGGAGTCTTTACGAGCAGTACTTC.

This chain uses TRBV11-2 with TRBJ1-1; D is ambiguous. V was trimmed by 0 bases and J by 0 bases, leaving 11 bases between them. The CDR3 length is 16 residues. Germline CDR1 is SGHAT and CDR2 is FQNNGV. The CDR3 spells CASSLDLGTMNTEAFF. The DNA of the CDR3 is TGTGCCAGCAGCTTAGATCTGGGCACAATGAACACTGAAGCTTTCTTT.

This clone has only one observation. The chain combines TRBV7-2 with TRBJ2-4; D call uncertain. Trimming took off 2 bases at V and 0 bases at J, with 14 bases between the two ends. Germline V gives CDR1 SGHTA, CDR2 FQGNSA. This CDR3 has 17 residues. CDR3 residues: CASSLYTSSLAKNIQYF. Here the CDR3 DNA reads TGTGCCAGCAGCTTATACACGTCGTCTCTAGCCAAAAACATTCAGTACTTC. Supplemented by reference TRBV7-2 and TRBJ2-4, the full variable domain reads GAGVSQSPSNKVTEKGKDVELRCDPISGHTALYWYRQSLGQGLEFLIYFQGNSAPDKSGLPSDRFSAERTGGSVSTLTIQRTQQEDSAVYLCASSLYTSSLAKNIQYFGAGTRLSVL.

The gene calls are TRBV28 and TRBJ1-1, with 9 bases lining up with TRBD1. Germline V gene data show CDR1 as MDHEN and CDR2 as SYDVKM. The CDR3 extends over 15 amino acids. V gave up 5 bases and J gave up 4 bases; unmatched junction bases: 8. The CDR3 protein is CASSPMTGGRTEAFF. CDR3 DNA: TGTGCCAGCAGTCCAATGACAGGGGGGCGCACTGAAGCTTTCTTT.

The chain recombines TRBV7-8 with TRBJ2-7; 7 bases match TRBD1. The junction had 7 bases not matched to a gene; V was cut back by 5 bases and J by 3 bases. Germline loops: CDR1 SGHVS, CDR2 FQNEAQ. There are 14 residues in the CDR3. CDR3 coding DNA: TGTGCCAGCAGCCACGGACAGGAAAACTACGAGCAGTACTTC. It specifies CASSHGQENYEQYF.

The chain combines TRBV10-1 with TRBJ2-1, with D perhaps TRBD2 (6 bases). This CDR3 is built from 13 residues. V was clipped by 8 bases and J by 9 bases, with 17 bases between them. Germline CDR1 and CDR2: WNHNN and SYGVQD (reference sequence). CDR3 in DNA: TGCGCCAGCTCCCAGCAGGCGGAGGGTGAGCAGTTCTTC. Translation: CASSQQAEGEQFF.

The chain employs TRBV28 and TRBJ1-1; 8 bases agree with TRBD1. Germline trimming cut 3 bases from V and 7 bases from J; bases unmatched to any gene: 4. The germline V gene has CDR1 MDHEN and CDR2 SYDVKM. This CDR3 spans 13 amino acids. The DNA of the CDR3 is TGTGCCAGCAGTTTGGCAGGGACAGGTGAAGCTTTCTTT. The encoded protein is CASSLAGTGEAFF.

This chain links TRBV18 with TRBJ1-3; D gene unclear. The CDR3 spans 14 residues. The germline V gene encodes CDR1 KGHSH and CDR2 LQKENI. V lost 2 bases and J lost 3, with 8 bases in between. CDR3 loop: CASSPNSNGNTIYF. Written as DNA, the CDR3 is TGTGCCAGCTCACCAAATTCTAATGGAAACACCATATATTTT.

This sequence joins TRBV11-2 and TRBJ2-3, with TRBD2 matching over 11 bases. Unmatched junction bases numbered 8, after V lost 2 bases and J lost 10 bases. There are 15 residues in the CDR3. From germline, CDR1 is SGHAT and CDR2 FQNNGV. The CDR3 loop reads CASSLPTSGVGAQYF. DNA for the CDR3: TGTGCCAGCAGCTTACCGACTAGCGGGGTCGGGGCGCAGTATTTT.

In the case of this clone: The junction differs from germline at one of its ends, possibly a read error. The CDR3 sequence is CASTQDPGGGQPQHF. CDR3 DNA sequence: TGCGCCAGCACCCAAGATCCAGGGGGCGGTCAGCCCCAGCATTTT. This sequence joins TRBV4-1 and TRBJ1-5; 8 nucleotides line up with TRBD1. This CDR3 has 15 residues. The V gene's germline CDR1 is MGHRA and CDR2 YSYEKL.

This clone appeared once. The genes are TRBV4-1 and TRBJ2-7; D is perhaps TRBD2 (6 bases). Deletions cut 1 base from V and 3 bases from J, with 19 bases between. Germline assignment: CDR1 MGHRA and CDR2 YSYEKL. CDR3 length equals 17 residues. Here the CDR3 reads CASSQAQTSQAVYEQYF. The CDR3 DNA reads TGCGCCAGCAGCCAAGCCCAGACTAGTCAAGCGGTCTACGAGCAGTACTTC.